Listed below are T cell receptor beta chains from one sample, sequenced in a study of blood T cell repertoires in COVID-19. Using immunoSEQ multiplex PCR, the repertoire was profiled, and TCRdb retains in-frame clones only, with some absent. The table lists some 150,000 clones, 84% of them singletons, with 4.8% in the top ten. Sequenced material: peripheral blood. These receptor sequences come from a human donor in a cohort sampled during active COVID-19. The CDR3 runs from the conserved cysteine through the conserved F or W. Each record gives: V gene, J gene, CDR3 protein.

>TRBV15|TRBJ2-3
CATSRDRERTAQYF
>TRBV7-9|TRBJ1-1
CASSLAAVPSAFF
>TRBV6-5|TRBJ1-1
CASRQGTLTEAFF
>TRBV28|TRBJ2-7
CASSWGTGGYEQYF
>TRBV6-5|TRBJ2-3
CASRTSGGDTQYF
>TRBV7-3|TRBJ2-1
CASSPILAGTYNEQFF
>TRBV28|TRBJ2-7
CASSFRAWTPSSYEQYF
>TRBV19|TRBJ1-2
CASSAKQGLEYGYTF
>TRBV9|TRBJ1-4
CASSPHIASNEKLFF
>TRBV10-3|TRBJ2-3
CAISGTPGTSGERGDTQYF
>TRBV6-6|TRBJ1-5
CASSYSTADSNQPQHF
>TRBV11-2|TRBJ2-3
CASSLLAGGGTDTQYF
>TRBV9|TRBJ2-1
CASSADSNRGLSYNEQFF
>TRBV19|TRBJ1-6
CASRAGQHNSPLHF
>TRBV6-5|TRBJ1-4
CASSSGEKLFF
>TRBV30|TRBJ1-5
CAWSQRTGNQPQHF
>TRBV19|TRBJ1-5
CASSIERGTQPQHF
>TRBV2|TRBJ1-4
CASSLQGRANEKLFF
>TRBV24-1|TRBJ2-1
CATSDLGGHEQFF
>TRBV9|TRBJ2-7
CASSVSGQGTYEQYF
>TRBV30|TRBJ2-3
CACGRTSMSDTQYF
>TRBV25-1|TRBJ2-3
CASSESGLREDTQYF
>TRBV7-8|TRBJ2-1
CASSLFLLGTTPYNEQFF
>TRBV11-2|TRBJ2-1
CASSPSGGGARGNEQFF